The rows below give T cell receptor beta chains drawn from one sample of a study of blood T cell repertoires in COVID-19. Clones were read by immunoSEQ multiplex PCR, and TCRdb kept only the in-frame ones, dropping some. The table includes roughly 250,000 clones, about 87% detected once. Sequencing was performed on PBMCs or T cells enriched from blood (not recorded which). All receptors derive from a woman aged 45-60 years who had recovered from COVID-19. Each CDR3 is given with its conserved first and last residue. A D gene is named only where the DNA matches it firmly. Part of the rows lack a size; the others show once, few, many or a class for expanded clones.

cdr3_aa: CASRPRDRVLGQYF
cdr3_nt: TGTGCCAGCCGCCCCCGGGACAGGGTCCTTGGGCAGTACTTC
v_call: TRBV11-2
clone_size: -
cdr3_length: 14
j_call: TRBJ2-7
d_call: TRBD1

cdr3_aa: CASSQDGDSQNIQYF
cdr3_nt: TGTGCCAGCAGCCAAGATGGAGATTCTCAAAACATTCAGTACTTC
v_call: TRBV4-2
clone_size: -
cdr3_length: 15
j_call: TRBJ2-4
d_call: -

cdr3_aa: CASSRLAEGKEQYF
cdr3_nt: TGTGCCAGCAGTCGACTAGCGGAGGGAAAAGAGCAGTACTTC
v_call: TRBV6-2/TRBV6-3
clone_size: -
cdr3_length: 14
j_call: TRBJ2-7
d_call: TRBD2

cdr3_aa: CASSLGGQSYEQYF
cdr3_nt: TGTGCCAGCAGCTTAGGGGGCCAGTCCTACGAGCAGTACTTC
v_call: TRBV7-8
clone_size: -
cdr3_length: 14
j_call: TRBJ2-7
d_call: -

cdr3_aa: CASSNSYEQYF
cdr3_nt: TGTGCCAGTAGCAATAGCTACGAGCAGTACTTC
v_call: TRBV19
clone_size: -
cdr3_length: 11
j_call: TRBJ2-7
d_call: -

cdr3_aa: CASSLTGGSEETQYF
cdr3_nt: TGCGCCAGCAGCTTAACAGGGGGCTCTGAAGAGACCCAGTACTTC
v_call: TRBV5-1
clone_size: -
cdr3_length: 15
j_call: TRBJ2-5
d_call: TRBD1

cdr3_aa: CASSVVGARGETQYF
cdr3_nt: TGTGCCAGCAGCGTAGTAGGGGCGCGGGGAGAGACCCAGTACTTC
v_call: TRBV9
clone_size: -
cdr3_length: 15
j_call: TRBJ2-5
d_call: -

cdr3_aa: CSVDQGLNTEAFF
cdr3_nt: TGCAGCGTTGACCAGGGTCTCAACACTGAAGCTTTCTTT
v_call: TRBV29-1
clone_size: -
cdr3_length: 13
j_call: TRBJ1-1
d_call: -

cdr3_aa: CASSLTSGRFQETQYF
cdr3_nt: TGTGCCAGCAGCTTAACTAGCGGGAGGTTCCAAGAGACCCAGTACTTC
v_call: TRBV7-9
clone_size: -
cdr3_length: 16
j_call: TRBJ2-5
d_call: TRBD2

cdr3_aa: CASSPLAGGLNTGELFF
cdr3_nt: TGTGCCAGCAGCCCACTAGCGGGAGGGCTGAACACCGGGGAGCTGTTTTTT
v_call: TRBV5-4
clone_size: -
cdr3_length: 17
j_call: TRBJ2-2
d_call: TRBD2

cdr3_aa: CASSSTGSGSYEQYF
cdr3_nt: TGTGCCAGCAGCTCGACAGGATCCGGCTCCTACGAGCAGTACTTC
v_call: TRBV6-5
clone_size: -
cdr3_length: 15
j_call: TRBJ2-7
d_call: -

cdr3_aa: CASRKIPGQGMNTEAFF
cdr3_nt: TGTGCCAGCAGGAAGATTCCGGGACAGGGGATGAACACTGAAGCTTTCTTT
v_call: TRBV6-4
clone_size: -
cdr3_length: 17
j_call: TRBJ1-1
d_call: TRBD1

cdr3_aa: CASSYWTSGTQETQYF
cdr3_nt: TGTGCCAGCAGTTATTGGACTAGCGGGACCCAAGAGACCCAGTACTTC
v_call: TRBV6-2/TRBV6-3
clone_size: -
cdr3_length: 16
j_call: TRBJ2-5
d_call: TRBD2

cdr3_aa: CATSRGGRGNEQFF
cdr3_nt: TGTGCCACCAGCAGAGGAGGGCGAGGGAATGAGCAGTTCTTC
v_call: TRBV15
clone_size: -
cdr3_length: 14
j_call: TRBJ2-1
d_call: -

cdr3_aa: CSGGTSGETQYF
cdr3_nt: TGCAGCGGCGGGACTAGCGGAGAGACCCAGTACTTC
v_call: TRBV29-1
clone_size: -
cdr3_length: 12
j_call: TRBJ2-5
d_call: TRBD2

cdr3_aa: CASSERQSTDTQYF
cdr3_nt: TGTGCCAGCAGTGAACGACAGTCCACAGATACGCAGTATTTT
v_call: TRBV2
clone_size: -
cdr3_length: 14
j_call: TRBJ2-3
d_call: -

cdr3_aa: CASVRTGGDEKLFF
cdr3_nt: TGTGCCAGCGTACGGACAGGGGGCGATGAAAAACTGTTTTTT
v_call: TRBV7-9
clone_size: -
cdr3_length: 14
j_call: TRBJ1-4
d_call: TRBD1

cdr3_aa: CASSPELADTQYF
cdr3_nt: TGTGCCAGCTCACCAGAACTAGCAGATACGCAGTATTTT
v_call: TRBV18
clone_size: few
cdr3_length: 13
j_call: TRBJ2-3
d_call: -

cdr3_aa: CASSISTSPNEKLFF
cdr3_nt: TGTGCCAGTAGTATATCGACATCACCTAATGAAAAACTGTTTTTT
v_call: TRBV19
clone_size: -
cdr3_length: 15
j_call: TRBJ1-4
d_call: -

cdr3_aa: CASSRKTGSLLAGANVLTF
cdr3_nt: TGTGCCAGCAGTAGAAAGACAGGGAGTCTGCTAGCTGGGGCCAACGTCCTGACTTTC
v_call: TRBV6-2/TRBV6-3
clone_size: -
cdr3_length: 19
j_call: TRBJ2-6
d_call: TRBD1

cdr3_aa: CASSLQVNTEAFF
cdr3_nt: TGTGCCAGCAGTTTACAGGTGAACACTGAAGCTTTCTTT
v_call: TRBV27
clone_size: -
cdr3_length: 13
j_call: TRBJ1-1
d_call: -

cdr3_aa: CASKPLAANVLTF
cdr3_nt: TGTGCCAGCAAACCTCTGGCGGCCAACGTCCTGACTTTC
v_call: TRBV6-6
clone_size: -
cdr3_length: 13
j_call: TRBJ2-6
d_call: -

cdr3_aa: CASSDEAGGTDTQYF
cdr3_nt: TGTGCCAGCAGTGACGAGGCGGGAGGAACAGATACGCAGTATTTT
v_call: TRBV6-4
clone_size: -
cdr3_length: 15
j_call: TRBJ2-3
d_call: TRBD2

cdr3_aa: CASSTGLQNTIYF
cdr3_nt: TGTGCCAGTAGTACGGGTCTCCAAAACACCATATATTTT
v_call: TRBV19
clone_size: -
cdr3_length: 13
j_call: TRBJ1-3
d_call: -

cdr3_aa: CATSRDLRTGSSEQYF
cdr3_nt: TGTGCCACCAGCAGAGATCTAAGGACAGGGAGCTCCGAGCAGTACTTC
v_call: TRBV15
clone_size: -
cdr3_length: 16
j_call: TRBJ2-7
d_call: TRBD1

cdr3_aa: CASSLVTGALSYNEQFF
cdr3_nt: TGTGCCAGCTCACTCGTAACAGGGGCTTTGAGCTACAATGAGCAGTTCTTC
v_call: TRBV18
clone_size: -
cdr3_length: 17
j_call: TRBJ2-1
d_call: TRBD1

cdr3_aa: CSASKGSGGIENQPQHF
cdr3_nt: TGCAGTGCTAGTAAAGGGTCAGGGGGGATTGAAAATCAGCCCCAGCATTTT
v_call: TRBV20-1
clone_size: -
cdr3_length: 17
j_call: TRBJ1-5
d_call: TRBD1

cdr3_aa: CASSPRGTRNEQFF
cdr3_nt: TGTGCCAGCAGTCCTCGCGGGACGCGGAATGAGCAGTTCTTC
v_call: TRBV11-3
clone_size: -
cdr3_length: 14
j_call: TRBJ2-1
d_call: -

cdr3_aa: CASSQEPPAAIAKNIQYF
cdr3_nt: TGCGCCAGCAGCCAAGAACCCCCGGCAGCGATAGCCAAAAACATTCAGTACTTC
v_call: TRBV4-3
clone_size: -
cdr3_length: 18
j_call: TRBJ2-4
d_call: -

cdr3_aa: CASRDSFGTDTQYF
cdr3_nt: TGTGCCAGCAGGGACAGCTTTGGCACAGATACGCAGTATTTT
v_call: TRBV6-5
clone_size: -
cdr3_length: 14
j_call: TRBJ2-3
d_call: -

cdr3_aa: CASSLTGDSNQPQHF
cdr3_nt: TGTGCCAGCAGTTTGACAGGGGATAGCAATCAGCCCCAGCATTTT
v_call: TRBV28
clone_size: -
cdr3_length: 15
j_call: TRBJ1-5
d_call: TRBD1

cdr3_aa: CASSYFEGSTIYF
cdr3_nt: TGTGCCAGCAGCTACTTTGAGGGCTCCACCATATATTTT
v_call: TRBV11-2
clone_size: once
cdr3_length: 13
j_call: TRBJ1-3
d_call: -